This T cell receptor beta chain was documented in a study of cytomegalovirus exposure and HLA in healthy donors. Whole-study results and caveats: Several top significant clusters appeared, in a later analysis, to be linked to common viral pathogens. TRBV6-2, TRBV6-3 and some other V segments were unresolvable in 87-base-pair reads. A later analysis showed that HLA-associated TCR beta chains had undergone more clonal expansion than equally common others.

Between the trimmed V and J ends, which lost 6 bases and 7 bases, there was a span of 13 bases. Germline values: CDR1 MNHNS, CDR2 SASEGT. This CDR3 spans 12 amino acids. As regards this clone: Its antigen is as yet unknown.

The PCR used 60 Vbeta and 13 Jbeta primers. This table comes from immunoSEQ multiplex PCR, and its TCRdb copy is limited to in-frame clones, with some not included. The sample gives over 70,000 clones, about two thirds of which show up once; around a fifth is in the top ten. This clonotype was sampled from a woman aged 45 to 65 in good health and CMV-seropositive. The rearrangement links TRBV6-1 to TRBJ2-7, with D possibly matching TRBD2 (6 bases). The source material was PBMCs. The CDR3 sequence: CASRGLAREQYF. As DNA, the CDR3 is TGTGCCAGCAGGGGTCTAGCGCGGGAGCAGTACTTC.